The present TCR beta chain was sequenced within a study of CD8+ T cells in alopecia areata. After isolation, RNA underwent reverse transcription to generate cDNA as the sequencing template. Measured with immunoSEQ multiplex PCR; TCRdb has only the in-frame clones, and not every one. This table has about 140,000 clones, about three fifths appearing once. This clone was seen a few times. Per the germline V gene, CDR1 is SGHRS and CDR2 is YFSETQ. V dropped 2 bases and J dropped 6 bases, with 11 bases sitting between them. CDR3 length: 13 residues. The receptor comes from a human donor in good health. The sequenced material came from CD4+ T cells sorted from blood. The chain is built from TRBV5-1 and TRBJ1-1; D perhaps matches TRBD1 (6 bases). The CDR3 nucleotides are TGCGCCAGCAGCTTCGGGACACGTGCTGAAGCTTTCTTT. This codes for CASSFGTRAEAFF. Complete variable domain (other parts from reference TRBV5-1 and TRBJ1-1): KAGVTQTPRYLIKTRGQQVTLSCSPISGHRSVSWYQQTPGQGLQFLFEYFSETQRNKGNFPGRFSGRQFSNSRSEMNVSTLELGDSALYLCASSFGTRAEAFFGQGTRLTVV.